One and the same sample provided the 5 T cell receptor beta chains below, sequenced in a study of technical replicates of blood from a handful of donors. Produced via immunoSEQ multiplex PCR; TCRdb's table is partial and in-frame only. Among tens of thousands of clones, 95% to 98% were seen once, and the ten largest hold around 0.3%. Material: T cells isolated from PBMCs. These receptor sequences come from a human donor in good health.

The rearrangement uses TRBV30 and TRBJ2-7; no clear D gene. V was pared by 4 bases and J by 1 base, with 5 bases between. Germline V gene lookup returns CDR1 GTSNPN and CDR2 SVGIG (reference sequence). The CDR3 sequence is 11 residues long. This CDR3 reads CAWTDSYEQYF. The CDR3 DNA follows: TGTGCCTGGACAGATTCCTACGAGCAGTACTTC.

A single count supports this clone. CDR3 amino acids: CARETGRQGTGELFF. CDR3 bases: TGTGCCAGGGAAACCGGGCGACAGGGGACCGGGGAGCTGTTTTTT. The chain links TRBV19 to TRBJ2-2, with 8 bases that match TRBD1. This CDR3 comprises 15 residues. CDR1 is LNHDA, CDR2 SQIVND, per germline (reference sequence). V trimming: 9 bases; J trimming: 5 bases; junction bases outside the gene matches: 11.

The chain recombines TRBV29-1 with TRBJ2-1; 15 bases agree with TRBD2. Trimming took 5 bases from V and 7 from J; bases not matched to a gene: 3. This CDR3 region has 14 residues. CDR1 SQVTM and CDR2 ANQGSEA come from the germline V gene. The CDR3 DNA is TGCAGCGTTCTGGGACTAGCGGGAGGAAATGAGCAGTTCTTC. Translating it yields CSVLGLAGGNEQFF.

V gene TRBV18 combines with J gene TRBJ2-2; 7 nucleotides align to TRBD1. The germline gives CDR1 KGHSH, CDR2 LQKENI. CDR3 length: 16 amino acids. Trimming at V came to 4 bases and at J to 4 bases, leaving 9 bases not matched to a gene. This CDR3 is CASSREGAFSTGELFF. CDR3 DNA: TGTGCCAGCTCACGAGAGGGGGCTTTCTCCACCGGGGAGCTGTTTTTT.

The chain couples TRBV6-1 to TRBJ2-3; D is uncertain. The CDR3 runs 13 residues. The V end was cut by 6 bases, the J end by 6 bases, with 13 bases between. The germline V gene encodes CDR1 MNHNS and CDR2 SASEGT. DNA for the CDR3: TGTGCCAGCAGGCCGGTCATTTTCGATACGCAGTATTTT. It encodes CASRPVIFDTQYF.